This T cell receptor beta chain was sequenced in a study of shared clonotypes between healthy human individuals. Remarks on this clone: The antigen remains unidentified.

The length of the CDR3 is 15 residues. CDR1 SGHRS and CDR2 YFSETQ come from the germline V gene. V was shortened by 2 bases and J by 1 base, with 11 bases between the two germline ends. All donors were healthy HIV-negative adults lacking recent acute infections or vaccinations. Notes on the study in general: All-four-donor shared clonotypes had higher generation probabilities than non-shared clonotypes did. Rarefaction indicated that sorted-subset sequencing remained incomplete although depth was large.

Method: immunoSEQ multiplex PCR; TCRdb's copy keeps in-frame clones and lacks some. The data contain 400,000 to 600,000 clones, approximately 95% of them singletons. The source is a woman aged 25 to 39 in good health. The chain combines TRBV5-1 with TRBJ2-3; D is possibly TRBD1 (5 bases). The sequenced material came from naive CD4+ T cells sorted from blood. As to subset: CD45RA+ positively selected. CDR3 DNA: TGCGCCAGCAGCTTCGAAGGGGCAGGCACAGATACGCAGTATTTT. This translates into CASSFEGAGTDTQYF.